This T cell receptor (beta chain) derives from a study of response to subunit inactivated influenza vaccine (dated by TCRdb to 2016 to 2018). Background for the entire study: The study used deep quantitative T cell receptor repertoire profiling to track responses to a trivalent subunit inactivated influenza vaccine.

The CDR3, cysteine through phenylalanine, is 16 amino acids long. Only CDR3 DNA remains: 48 bases, in frame from the first base. V is trimmed back by 0 bases and J by 5 bases, and the junction contains 6 bases that no gene match accounts for. CDR1 SGHTA and CDR2 FQGNSA are derived from the germline V gene. The library relied on RT-PCR. Sequenced using an Illumina HiSeq 2500. Clones were called with MiXCR by TCRdb after fastp trimmed the public reads at Q25, and only in-frame beta chains were retained. Entries that share a CDR3 protein sequence are merged under the most common genes and DNA. The sample records about 190,000 distinct CDR3 sequences, 13% to 15% of which are singletons. Under 30% of the sample is taken by the ten largest. This clonotype showed up just a few times. There is no known antigen for this receptor. No qualities accompany the bases; no much larger clone lies one base away. Summary of the overall study and its limitations: It was suggested by the authors that each seasonal influenza vaccination may recruit only a limited number of new T cells.

The receptor comes from a man over 45 who received an inactivated influenza vaccine. Donor details come from another sample of the same person, matched by shared clones. The sample consisted of CD8+ T cells sorted from PBMCs, taken around 5 days after vaccination. The V gene is TRBV7-2 and the J gene is TRBJ2-3; 9 nucleotides in the junction match TRBD2. The DNA sequence reads TGTGCCAGCAGCTTAGCTGGCGGGGGGGCCATAGATACGCAGTATTTT. Translated, it reads CASSLAGGGAIDTQYF.